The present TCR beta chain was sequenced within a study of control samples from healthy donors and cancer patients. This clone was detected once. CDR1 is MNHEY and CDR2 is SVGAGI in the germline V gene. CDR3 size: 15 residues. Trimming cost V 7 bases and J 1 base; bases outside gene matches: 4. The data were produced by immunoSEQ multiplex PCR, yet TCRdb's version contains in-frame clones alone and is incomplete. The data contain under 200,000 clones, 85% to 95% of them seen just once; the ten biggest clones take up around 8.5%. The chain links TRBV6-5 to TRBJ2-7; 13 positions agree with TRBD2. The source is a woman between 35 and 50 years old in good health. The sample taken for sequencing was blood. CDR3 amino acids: CASTRTSGGSYEQYF. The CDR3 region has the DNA TGTGCCAGCACCAGGACTAGCGGGGGATCCTACGAGCAGTACTTC.